Listed below are T cell receptor beta chains from one sample, sequenced in a study of T cell responses to AZD1222 COVID-19 vaccine. Only in-frame clones appear in the TCRdb table, and some are missing; sequencing was by immunoSEQ multiplex PCR. The sample shows 100,000 or so clones, roughly 87% of them seen only once. Sequenced here: peripheral blood, sampled 28 days after the second AZD1222 dose. The origin of the receptors is an adult who received the AZD1222 COVID-19 vaccine. Each CDR3 is given with its conserved first and last residue. Fields, in order: D gene, clone size, V gene, J gene, CDR3 protein, CDR3 DNA. A D gene is named only where the DNA matches it firmly. Only some rows state a clone size, as once, few, many or a class for expanded clones.

NA	NA	TRBV6-5	TRBJ1-2	CASTGDGNYGYTF	TGTGCCAGCACCGGGGACGGCAACTATGGCTACACCTTC
NA	NA	TRBV28	TRBJ1-5	CASSLWGSNQPQHF	TGTGCCAGCAGTTTATGGGGCAGCAATCAGCCCCAGCATTTT
NA	NA	TRBV7-8	TRBJ1-2	CASSLLSDYGYTF	TGTGCCAGCAGCTTACTCAGTGACTATGGCTACACCTTC
TRBD1	NA	TRBV7-3	TRBJ2-3	CASSWTGATDTQYF	TGTGCCAGCAGCTGGACAGGGGCTACAGATACGCAGTATTTT
NA	NA	TRBV7-3	TRBJ1-2	CASSQNYGTGLYTF	TGTGCCAGCAGCCAGAACTACGGGACCGGCTTATACACCTTC
NA	NA	TRBV7-9	TRBJ1-1	CASSRVNTEAFF	TGTGCCAGCAGCCGGGTTAACACTGAAGCTTTCTTT
TRBD2	NA	TRBV7-8	TRBJ2-3	CASSFIAGETDTQYF	TGTGCCAGCAGCTTCATAGCGGGAGAGACAGATACGCAGTATTTT
TRBD1	few	TRBV18	TRBJ1-4	CASSPGQGYEKLFF	TGTGCCAGCTCACCGGGACAGGGATATGAAAAACTGTTTTTT
TRBD2	NA	TRBV27	TRBJ2-7	CASRPSGKVYEQYF	TGTGCCAGCAGACCTAGCGGAAAGGTCTACGAGCAGTACTTC
NA	NA	TRBV28	TRBJ1-5	CASRFINQPQHF	TGTGCCAGCAGGTTTATTAATCAGCCCCAGCATTTT
NA	NA	TRBV24-1	TRBJ2-2	CATQNRAPGELFF	TGTGCCACCCAGAACAGGGCTCCCGGGGAGCTGTTTTTT
NA	NA	TRBV19	TRBJ2-1	CASSRGGYNEQFF	TGTGCCAGTAGCAGGGGTGGATACAATGAGCAGTTCTTC
NA	NA	TRBV7-2	TRBJ1-3	CASSLEKGYSGNTIYF	TGTGCCAGCAGCTTAGAGAAAGGCTACTCTGGAAACACCATATATTTT
NA	once	TRBV2	TRBJ2-7	CASNSLGGGLDEQYF	TGTGCCAGCAATTCCTTGGGGGGAGGTTTGGACGAGCAGTACTTC
TRBD1	NA	TRBV3-1/TRBV3-2	TRBJ2-3	CASSRRQGVTPCTDTQYF	TGTGCCAGCAGCCGCCGACAGGGGGTTACCCCCTGCACAGATACGCAGTATTTT
TRBD1	NA	TRBV3-1/TRBV3-2	TRBJ1-6	CASSQEQGARNSPLHF	TGTGCCAGCAGCCAAGAACAGGGGGCGAGGAATTCACCCCTCCACTTT
NA	NA	TRBV5-4	TRBJ1-2	CASRDSANYGYTF	TGTGCCAGCAGAGACTCGGCTAACTATGGCTACACCTTC
NA	few	TRBV7-3	TRBJ2-1	CASSPTLGTIEEQFF	TGTGCCAGCAGCCCTACCTTGGGAACTATCGAAGAGCAGTTCTTC
NA	NA	TRBV6-5	TRBJ1-5	CASTRRGEGQPQHF	TGTGCCAGCACTAGGCGGGGGGAGGGTCAGCCCCAGCATTTT
NA	NA	TRBV28	TRBJ1-5	CASSLGGDWNQPQHF	TGTGCCAGCAGTTTGGGAGGGGATTGGAATCAGCCCCAGCATTTT
NA	few	TRBV6-2/TRBV6-3	TRBJ2-5	CASSYEMVMDSQETQYF	TGTGCCAGCAGTTACGAGATGGTAATGGACAGCCAAGAGACCCAGTACTTC
NA	NA	TRBV19	TRBJ1-1	CASRVMNTEAFF	TGTGCCAGTAGGGTCATGAACACTGAAGCTTTCTTT
NA	NA	TRBV5-1	TRBJ1-1	CASSSGDGMLLSEAFF	TGCGCCAGCAGCTCCGGGGACGGCATGTTGTTATCTGAAGCTTTCTTT
NA	NA	TRBV5-4	TRBJ1-2	CASSRRTGNYGYTF	TGTGCCAGCAGCAGGAGGACGGGAAACTATGGCTACACCTTC
TRBD2	once	TRBV30	TRBJ2-1	CAWSVLAGAFYNEQFF	TGTGCCTGGAGTGTCCTGGCGGGAGCCTTCTACAATGAGCAGTTCTTC
NA	NA	TRBV6-5	TRBJ2-7	CASSYSITGIYEQYF	TGTGCCAGCAGTTACTCGATTACGGGGATCTACGAGCAGTACTTC
TRBD1	NA	TRBV2	TRBJ2-3	CASSERFSGTGSLHTQYF	TGTGCCAGCAGTGAAAGGTTTTCCGGGACAGGGTCGTTGCATACGCAGTATTTT
TRBD2	NA	TRBV7-9	TRBJ2-1	CASSFSGRRNEQFF	TGTGCCAGCAGCTTTAGCGGGAGGAGGAATGAGCAGTTCTTC
NA	NA	TRBV6-5	TRBJ2-7	CASSPGGRAYEQYF	TGTGCCAGCAGCCCCGGGGGGCGAGCCTACGAGCAGTACTTC
NA	once	TRBV10-3	TRBJ1-1	CAISEGFDAGGGFMNTEAFF	TGTGCCATCAGTGAAGGGTTCGACGCTGGAGGGGGTTTTATGAACACTGAAGCTTTCTTT
NA	NA	TRBV7-2	TRBJ2-7	CASSLGRGYEQYF	TGTGCCAGCAGCTTAGGCAGGGGTTACGAGCAGTACTTC
NA	many	TRBV9	TRBJ2-7	CASSVGGEGYEQYF	TGTGCCAGCAGCGTAGGAGGGGAAGGCTACGAGCAGTACTTC
TRBD1	NA	TRBV6-2/TRBV6-3	TRBJ1-2	CASSLYRGPPRGYTF	TGTGCCAGCAGTCTTTACAGGGGCCCCCCTCGTGGCTACACCTTC
TRBD2	NA	TRBV5-1	TRBJ2-1	CASSPGTSGDEQFF	TGCGCCAGCAGCCCCGGGACTAGCGGCGATGAGCAGTTCTTC
TRBD2	NA	TRBV27	TRBJ2-1	CASSLSPGLAGGPWNEQFF	TGTGCCAGCAGTTTATCCCCGGGACTAGCGGGAGGGCCGTGGAATGAGCAGTTCTTC
NA	NA	TRBV15	TRBJ1-1	CATSRDRWGTEAFF	TGTGCCACCAGCAGAGATCGGTGGGGCACTGAAGCTTTCTTT
NA	NA	TRBV5-6	TRBJ1-3	CASSLPGDGRNTIYF	TGTGCCAGCAGCTTGCCTGGGGATGGAAGAAACACCATATATTTT
NA	NA	TRBV18	TRBJ2-3	CASFSVRAGTDTQYF	TGTGCCAGCTTCTCCGTTCGGGCGGGCACAGATACGCAGTATTTT
NA	NA	TRBV12-3/TRBV12-4	TRBJ2-1	CASSSTDYNEQFF	TGTGCCAGCAGTTCGACAGACTACAATGAGCAGTTCTTC
NA	NA	TRBV7-6	TRBJ2-1	CASSLADLERPNEQFF	TGTGCCAGCAGCTTAGCGGACTTGGAGAGACCCAATGAGCAGTTCTTC
NA	NA	TRBV2	TRBJ1-2	CASKSVRAGIYGYTF	TGTGCCAGCAAAAGCGTGCGGGCAGGGATCTATGGCTACACCTTC
TRBD2	once	TRBV2	TRBJ2-1	CASKGGAGVPYNEQFF	TGTGCCAGCAAAGGAGGAGCGGGAGTTCCCTACAATGAGCAGTTCTTC